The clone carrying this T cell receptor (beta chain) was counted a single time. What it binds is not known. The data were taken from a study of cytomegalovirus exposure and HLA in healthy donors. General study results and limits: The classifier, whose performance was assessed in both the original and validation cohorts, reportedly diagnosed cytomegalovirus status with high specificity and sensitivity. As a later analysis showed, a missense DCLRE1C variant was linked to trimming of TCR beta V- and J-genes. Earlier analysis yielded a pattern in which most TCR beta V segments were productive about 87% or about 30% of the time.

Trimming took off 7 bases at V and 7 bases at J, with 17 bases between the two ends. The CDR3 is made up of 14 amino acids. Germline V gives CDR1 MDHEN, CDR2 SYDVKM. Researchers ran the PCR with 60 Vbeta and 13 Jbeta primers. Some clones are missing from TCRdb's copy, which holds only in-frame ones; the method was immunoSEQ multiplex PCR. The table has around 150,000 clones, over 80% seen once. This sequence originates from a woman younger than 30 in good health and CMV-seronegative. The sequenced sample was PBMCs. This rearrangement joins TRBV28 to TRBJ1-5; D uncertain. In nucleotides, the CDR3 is TGTGCCAGCAAGTGGTCAGCTCCGGGGCAGCCCCAGCATTTT. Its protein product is CASKWSAPGQPQHF. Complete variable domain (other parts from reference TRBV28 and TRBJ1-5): DVKVTQSSRYLVKRTGEKVFLECVQDMDHENMFWYRQDPGLGLRLIYFSYDVKMKEKGDIPEGYSVSREKKERFSLILESASTNQTSMYLCASKWSAPGQPQHFGDGTRLSIL.